This TCR beta chain stems from a study of T cells in Graves' hyperthyroidism and ophthalmopathy. Study-level information: Peripheral blood was taken when the disease was first diagnosed, before any treatment began.

RNA transcripts gave rise to amplified TCR beta CDR3 regions. The primer set for the first-round RT-PCR of the TCR CDR3 was HTBI. Using its own MiXCR run on the multiplex PCR reads, TCRdb lists one record per CDR3 protein. Of around 690,000 distinct CDR3 sequences in the sample, less than 25% were seen once. Researchers barred patients who had uncontrolled infection, other autoimmune disease, pregnancy or lactation. This clonotype was sampled from a man younger than 40 with Graves' ophthalmopathy. The sequenced material came from blood.

Written as DNA, the CDR3 is TGTGCCAGCAGCCAAGATTCGAGCGGGAGAGCAGATACGCAGTATTTT. Amino acid sequence: CASSQDSSGRADTQYF. The chain employs TRBV4-2 and TRBJ2-3, with 8 bases fitting TRBD2. CDR1 and CDR2 (germline): LGHNA, YNFKEQ. The V and J ends lost 0 bases and 4 bases, in that order; junction bases with no gene match: 6. CDR3 length: 16 residues.